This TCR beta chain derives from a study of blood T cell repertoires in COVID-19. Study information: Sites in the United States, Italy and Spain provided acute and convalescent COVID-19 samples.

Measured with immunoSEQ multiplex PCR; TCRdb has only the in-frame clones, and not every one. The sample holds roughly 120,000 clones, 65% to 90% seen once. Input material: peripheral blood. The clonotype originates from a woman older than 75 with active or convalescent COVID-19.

The CDR3 bases are TGCGCCAGCAGCGCGCGACAGGGAAGTATTAATGAGCAGTTCTTC. Protein product: CASSARQGSINEQFF. This rearrangement joins TRBV5-1 to TRBJ2-1, with 7 bases identical to TRBD1. Trimming at V came to 4 bases and at J to 7 bases, leaving 11 bases not matched to a gene. Germline V lookup: CDR1 SGHRS, CDR2 YFSETQ. The CDR3 contains 15 residues. Filled out from reference TRBV5-1 and TRBJ2-1, the complete variable domain reads KAGVTQTPRYLIKTRGQQVTLSCSPISGHRSVSWYQQTPGQGLQFLFEYFSETQRNKGNFPGRFSGRQFSNSRSEMNVSTLELGDSALYLCASSARQGSINEQFFGPGTRLTVL.